The sequence of this T cell receptor (beta chain) was determined in a study of cytomegalovirus exposure and HLA in healthy donors. The study's findings and limits: Analysis was carried out at a later point, and it linked a missense DCLRE1C variant to TCR beta V- and J-gene trimming.

The PCR contained 60 Vbeta and 13 Jbeta primers. Here immunoSEQ multiplex PCR was the method, and the copy in TCRdb shows in-frame clones only, minus some. Its table records tens of thousands of clones. Each donor's status was that of a healthy bone marrow donor. Trimming left V 2 bases short and J 10 bases short, with 15 bases between. Germline lookup yields CDR1 MNHEY and CDR2 SVGAGI. CDR3 length: 15 amino acids. Concerning this clone itself: Its target is unknown.

J is TRBJ1-6 and V is TRBV6-5; D call uncertain. What was sequenced was PBMCs. The clonotype was recovered from a man aged 35-49 years in good health and CMV-seronegative. This CDR3 is CASSYDGEWESPLHF. The CDR3 DNA reads TGTGCCAGCAGTTACGACGGGGAATGGGAGTCACCCCTCCACTTT.